Each of the 5 T cell receptor beta chains below was sequenced from the same sample in a study of tissue T cells after allogeneic stem cell transplantation (dated by TCRdb to about 2022). The library was made by the immunoSEQ multiplex PCR assay. In its TCRdb copy, this immuneACCESS table keeps in-frame sequences only and misses some clones. Where compared with another copy, unresolved V genes explain less than half of these, and the others have no known cause. Here the sample has about 8,300 clones; about 37% occur a single time. About 3.1% of the sample lies in the top ten. The sample's time point label, decoded: mouse harvest day 14 after allogeneic transplant. Mouse grafts combined 10^7 T-cell-depleted bone marrow cells with 10^6 splenic CD5+ T cells, given via tail vein injection. The source material was skin. The source of these receptors is a female BALB/c mouse given C57BL/6 T cells with graft-versus-host disease after an allogeneic hematopoietic cell transplant.

Note on this clone: The gene names given are mouse names. The read falls 1 residue short of the CDR3 end, and the missing part is taken from the germline J gene. J is TRBJ2-7 and V is TRBV13-1; tentatively, D is TRBD2 (6 bases). Germline assignment: CDR1 NSHNY and CDR2 SYGAGN. The length of the CDR3 is 16 residues. V was cut by 6 bases and J by 2 bases, with 21 bases left in between. CDR3 protein: CASTHPSTGGAYEQYF. The CDR3 bases that were read are TGTGCCAGCACTCATCCCTCGACTGGCGGGGCCTATGAACAGTAC.

About this clone itself: The gene symbols are mouse symbols. The read halts 1 residue ahead of the CDR3 end, with the missing end drawn from the germline J gene. Other DNA sequences in this specimen translate into the identical CDR3. The rearrangement joins TRBV26 to TRBJ2-4; D not certain. The V end lost 2 bases, the J end lost 0 bases, and 3 bases lay between the germline ends. The germline CDR1 and CDR2 sequences are KGHPV and FQNQEV (reference sequence). The length of the CDR3 is 13 residues. CDR3 residues: CASSLGSQNTLYF. The covered CDR3 bases are TGTGCCAGCAGTCTGGGGAGTCAAAACACCTTGTAC.

In regard to this clone: Gene labels here are mouse ones. The read finishes 1 residue shy of the CDR3 end, and the germline J gene is used to complete it. Other nucleotide sequences in the sample specify the same CDR3. V is TRBV13-3 and J is TRBJ2-7; D is unclear. Germline assignment: CDR1 NNHDY and CDR2 SYVADS. The CDR3 is 12 amino acids. The V gene lost 1 base and the J gene lost 7 bases, with 9 bases spanning the gap. The CDR3 bases that were read are TGTGCCAGCAGTGATAAGGGCGGGGAACAGTAC. As protein: CASSDKGGEQY. The complete CDR3 reads CASSDKGGEQYF.

As to this clone: Each gene name is a mouse one. The DNA ends 1 residue before the CDR3 does, and the rest of the CDR3 is filled in from the germline J gene. The chain joins TRBV13-2 to TRBJ2-4, with TRBD2 matching 8 bases. Looked up from germline, CDR1 is NNHNN and CDR2 is SYGAGS (reference sequence). This CDR3 spans 14 amino acids. The J segment lost 3 bases and the V segment lost 2 bases, leaving 2 bases of the junction unmatched. Partial CDR3 DNA: TGTGCCAGCGGTGACCTGGGGGGCCAAAACACCTTGTAC. This encodes CASGDLGGQNTLY. The entire CDR3 sequence reads CASGDLGGQNTLYF.

This clone was counted between two and nine times. The germline and genes are mouse ones. The CDR3 loop is CASSLSREDTQYF. Partial CDR3 DNA: TGTGCCAGCAGTCTGTCGAGGGAAGACACCCAGTAC. This rearrangement joins TRBV26 to TRBJ2-5; D not certain. Read data end 1 residue before the CDR3 end; the end is taken from the germline J gene. The CDR3 is 13 residues long. The germline V gene has CDR1 KGHPV and CDR2 FQNQEV (reference sequence). V was clipped by 0 bases and J by 4 bases, with 5 bases between them.